This entry lists 9 T cell receptor beta chains sequenced from one sample in a study of post-analysis software for immune sequencing data. Study-wide results and caveats: TRBV5-6, TRBV5-1 and TRBV20-1 belonged to a set of roughly five TRBV segments that were more frequent in patients than controls.

Unique molecular identifiers were present in the TCR beta cDNA libraries. One entry per CDR3 protein, called by TCRdb with MiXCR from the PCR reads. The sample records 750,000 to 950,000 distinct CDR3 sequences, approximately 53% being singletons. Antigens for these TCRs are unknown. Sequencing was done on a sample of blood. The source of these receptors is a girl aged 5-17 years with multiple sclerosis.

This clonotype has just a few counts. The rearrangement uses TRBV6-1 and TRBJ2-2, with D tentatively TRBD2 (5 bases). Trimming removed 3 bases at V and 6 bases at J, with 8 bases between. CDR3 length: 13 amino acids. Looked up from germline, CDR1 is MNHNS and CDR2 is SASEGT. CDR3 bases: TGTGCCAGCAGTGAGTTGAGGGCCGGGGAGCTGTTTTTT. This gives the protein CASSELRAGELFF.

A single count supports this clonotype. The chain links TRBV2 to TRBJ2-5; no firm D call. CDR3 size: 14 residues. Per the germline V gene, CDR1 is SNHLY and CDR2 is FYNNEI. V lost 10 bases to trimming and J lost 2 bases, with 17 bases between them. This CDR3 is CAIGWAGPQETQYF. The CDR3 nucleotides read TGTGCCATTGGTTGGGCAGGTCCACAAGAGACCCAGTACTTC.

This chain joins TRBV9 and TRBJ2-3, with 13 nucleotides matching TRBD2. Germline CDR1 SGDLS, CDR2 YYNGEE. Trimming removed 3 bases from V and 0 bases from J; junction bases left unmatched: 7. This CDR3 is 18 amino acids long. The CDR3 DNA reads as TGTGCCAGCAGCGGCATGACTAGCGGGGGGTTCAGCACAGATACGCAGTATTTT. This codes for CASSGMTSGGFSTDTQYF.

J is TRBJ2-7 and V is TRBV3-1, with 11 nucleotides matching TRBD2. The assigned J gene may be wrong: the sequence end matches TRBJ2-5 better. The germline V gene has CDR1 LGHDT and CDR2 YNNKEL (reference sequence). The length of the CDR3 is 14 residues. CDR3 nucleotides: TGTGCCAGCAGGCGACTAGCGGGAAAAGAGACCCAGTACTTC. Translating gives CASRRLAGKETQYF.

The table lists this clonotype with a few counts. J is TRBJ2-6 and V is TRBV5-5; unclear D gene. The length of the CDR3 is 17 residues. V was shortened by 0 bases and J by 0 bases, with 10 bases between the two germline ends. Germline CDR1 and CDR2: SGHKS and YYEKEE (reference sequence). The CDR3 loop reads CASSLERTPSGANVLTF. CDR3 DNA sequence: TGTGCCAGCAGCTTGGAGCGTACGCCCTCTGGGGCCAACGTCCTGACTTTC.

The genes are TRBV5-1 and TRBJ2-1; D might be TRBD1 (6 bases). Germline lookup yields CDR1 SGHRS and CDR2 YFSETQ. V lost 3 bases to trimming and J lost 10 bases, with 8 bases between them. CDR3 size: 11 residues. The DNA for the CDR3 is TGCGCCAGCAGCTCCGACAGGGAGCAGTTCTTC. Translation: CASSSDREQFF.

There are a few counts of this clonotype. The V call is TRBV4-2, the J call TRBJ2-5; weak D call: TRBD2 (6 bases). Germline V gene lookup returns CDR1 LGHNA and CDR2 YNFKEQ. V lost 1 base and J 5 bases, leaving 14 bases between the germline ends. This CDR3 region has 15 residues. The chain's CDR3 is CASSQGEADTETQYF. The CDR3 DNA is TGTGCCAGCAGCCAAGGGGAGGCGGACACGGAGACCCAGTACTTC.

As to this clonotype: A junction end diverges from the germline sequence, so it may reflect a read error. This sequence joins TRBV24-1 and TRBJ2-1; D tentatively fits TRBD1 or TRBD2 (5 bases each). Germline loops: CDR1 KGHDR, CDR2 SFDVKD. This CDR3 is built from 12 residues. The CDR3 region is CVTRGPYNEQFF. The CDR3 nucleotides read TGTGTCACCCGGGGACCTTACAATGAGCAGTTCTTC.

The chain combines TRBV14 with TRBJ2-5; TRBD1 or TRBD2 may be the D gene (5 bases each). The germline V gene has CDR1 SGHDN and CDR2 FVKESK. The CDR3 covers 14 residues. V was trimmed by 3 bases and J by 11 bases, leaving 19 bases between them. DNA of the CDR3: TGTGCCAGCAGCCACGGGGCCTGGGAAATGGAGCAGTACTTC. It yields the protein CASSHGAWEMEQYF.